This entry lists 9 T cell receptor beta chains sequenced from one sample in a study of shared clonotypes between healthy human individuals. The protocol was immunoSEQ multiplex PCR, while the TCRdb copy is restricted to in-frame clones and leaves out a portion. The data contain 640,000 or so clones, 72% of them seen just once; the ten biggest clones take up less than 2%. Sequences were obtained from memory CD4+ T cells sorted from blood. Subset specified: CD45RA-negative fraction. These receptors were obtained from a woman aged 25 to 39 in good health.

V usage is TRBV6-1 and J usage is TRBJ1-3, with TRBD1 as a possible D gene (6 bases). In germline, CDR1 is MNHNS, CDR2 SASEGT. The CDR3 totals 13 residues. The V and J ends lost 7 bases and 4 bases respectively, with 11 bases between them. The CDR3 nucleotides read TGTGCCAGCATATGGCAGGGGGGAAACACCATATATTTT. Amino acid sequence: CASIWQGGNTIYF.

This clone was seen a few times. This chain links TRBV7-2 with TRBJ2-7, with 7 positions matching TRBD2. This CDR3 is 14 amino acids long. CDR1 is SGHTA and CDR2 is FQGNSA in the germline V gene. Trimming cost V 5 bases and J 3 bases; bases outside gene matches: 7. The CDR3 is CASSGSGINYEQYF. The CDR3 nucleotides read TGTGCCAGCAGCGGAAGCGGGATCAACTACGAGCAGTACTTC.

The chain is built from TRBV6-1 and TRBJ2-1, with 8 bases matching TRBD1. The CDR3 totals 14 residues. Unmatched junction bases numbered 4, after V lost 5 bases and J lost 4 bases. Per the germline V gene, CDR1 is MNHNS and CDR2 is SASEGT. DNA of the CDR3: TGTGCCAGCAGTTATACAGGGGGTTACAATGAGCAGTTCTTC. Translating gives CASSYTGGYNEQFF.

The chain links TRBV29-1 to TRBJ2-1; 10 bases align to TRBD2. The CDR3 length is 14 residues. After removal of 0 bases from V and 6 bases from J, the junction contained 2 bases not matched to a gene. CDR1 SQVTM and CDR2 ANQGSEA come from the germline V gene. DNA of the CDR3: TGCAGCGTTGAAGATCTAGCGGGAGTCAATGAGCAGTTCTTC. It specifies CSVEDLAGVNEQFF.

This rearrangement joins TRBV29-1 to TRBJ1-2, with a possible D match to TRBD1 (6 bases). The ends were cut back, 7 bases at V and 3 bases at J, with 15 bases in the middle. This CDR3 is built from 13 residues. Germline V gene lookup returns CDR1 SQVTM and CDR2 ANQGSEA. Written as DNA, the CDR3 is TGCAGCGCTAAGACAGGAACTGACTATGGCTACACCTTC. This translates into CSAKTGTDYGYTF. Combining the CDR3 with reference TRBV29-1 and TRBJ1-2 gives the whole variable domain SAVISQKPSRDICQRGTSLTIQCQVDSQVTMMFWYRQQPGQSLTLIATANQGSEATYESGFVIDKFPISRPNLTFSTLTVSNMSPEDSSIYLCSAKTGTDYGYTFGSGTRLTVV.

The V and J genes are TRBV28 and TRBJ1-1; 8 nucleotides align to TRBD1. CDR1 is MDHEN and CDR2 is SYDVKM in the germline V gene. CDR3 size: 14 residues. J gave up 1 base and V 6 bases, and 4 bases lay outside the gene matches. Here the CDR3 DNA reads TGTGCCAGCAGGAGGACAGGGCAGAACACTGAAGCTTTCTTT. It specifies CASRRTGQNTEAFF.

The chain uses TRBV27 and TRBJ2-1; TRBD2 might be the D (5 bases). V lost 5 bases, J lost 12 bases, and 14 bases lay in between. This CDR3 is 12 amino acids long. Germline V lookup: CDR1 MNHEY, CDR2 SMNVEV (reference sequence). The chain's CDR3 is CASSDRLGRQFF. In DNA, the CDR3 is TGTGCCAGCAGTGACCGACTGGGGAGGCAGTTCTTC.

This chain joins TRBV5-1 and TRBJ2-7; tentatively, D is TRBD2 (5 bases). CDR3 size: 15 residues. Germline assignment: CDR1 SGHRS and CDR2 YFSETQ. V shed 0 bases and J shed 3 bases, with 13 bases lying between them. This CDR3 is CASSLVTARDYEQYF. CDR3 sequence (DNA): TGCGCCAGCAGCTTGGTTACAGCACGGGACTACGAGCAGTACTTC.

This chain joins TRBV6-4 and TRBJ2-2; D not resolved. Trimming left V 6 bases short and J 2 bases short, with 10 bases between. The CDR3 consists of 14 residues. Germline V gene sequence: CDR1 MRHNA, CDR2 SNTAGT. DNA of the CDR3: TGTGCCAGCAGGGCCCGGTCCAACACCGGGGAGCTGTTTTTT. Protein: CASRARSNTGELFF.